These T cell receptor beta chains were read from a single sample in a study of blood T cell repertoires in COVID-19. Clones were sequenced by immunoSEQ multiplex PCR, and TCRdb holds only the in-frame ones, with some missing. In the table there are approximately 290,000 clones, approximately 91% of which are singletons. Sequenced: peripheral blood. These receptors came from a woman aged 60-70 years with acute or convalescent COVID-19. The CDR3 runs from the conserved cysteine through the conserved F or W. D genes are given only for firm matches. Clone size, where shown, is once, few, many, or a class for clones that have expanded.

V gene	J gene	clone size	D gene	CDR3 DNA	CDR3 protein
TRBV7-8	TRBJ1-2	NA	NA	TGTGCCAGCAGCTTAGCACGGGGAAGGGATGGCTACACCTTC	CASSLARGRDGYTF
TRBV18	TRBJ1-1	NA	NA	TGTGCCAGCTCACCGGCCTTGGCGGACACTGAAGCTTTCTTT	CASSPALADTEAFF
TRBV5-1	TRBJ1-2	NA	TRBD1	TGCGCCAGCAGCGGGACAGTCTATGGCTACACCTTC	CASSGTVYGYTF
TRBV23-1	TRBJ1-2	NA	TRBD1	TGCGCCAGCGAGAGGACAGGGATGTCGAATGGCTACACCTTC	CASERTGMSNGYTF
TRBV5-1	TRBJ1-4	once	NA	TGCGCCAGCAGCTTGGACAGCTATAATGAAAAACTGTTTTTT	CASSLDSYNEKLFF
TRBV2	TRBJ2-6	NA	TRBD2	TGTGCCAGAGAGTCTAGCGGGGGCCTCCTTTCTGGGGCCAACGTCCTGACTTTC	CARESSGGLLSGANVLTF
TRBV6-2/TRBV6-3	TRBJ1-1	few	TRBD1	TGTGCCAGCAGCACAGGGGTGGTTGGAGCTTTCTTT	CASSTGVVGAFF
TRBV9	TRBJ1-2	NA	NA	TGTGCCAGCAGCGCAGACGCGGCCCGAAACTATGGCTACACCTTC	CASSADAARNYGYTF
TRBV19	TRBJ2-7	NA	NA	TGTGCCAGTAGTTCAATTGGGGTAGGGAGCGAGCAGTACTTC	CASSSIGVGSEQYF
TRBV4-1	TRBJ2-1	few	TRBD2	TGCGCCAGCAGCCAAAGGACTAGCGCCAGCTCCTACAATGAGCAGTTCTTC	CASSQRTSASSYNEQFF
TRBV5-1	TRBJ2-3	NA	NA	TGCGCCAGCAGCTCGGGGATAGGAGGAGGGGCGTCAGATACGCAGTATTTT	CASSSGIGGGASDTQYF
TRBV6-6	TRBJ1-2	NA	NA	TGTGCCAGCACAACAGGGTCCCATGGCTACACCTTC	CASTTGSHGYTF
TRBV7-9	TRBJ1-5	NA	NA	TGTGCCAGCAGCCCCGGCTTCCCCGGGAATCAGCCCCAGCATTTT	CASSPGFPGNQPQHF
TRBV20-1	TRBJ2-7	NA	NA	TGCAGTGCTAGTACCCGGCACAGGACGCCCCACGAGCAGTACTTC	CSASTRHRTPHEQYF
TRBV5-4	TRBJ1-2	NA	NA	TGTGCCAGCAGTTCAAGGGGTACTAACTATGGCTACACCTTC	CASSSRGTNYGYTF
TRBV7-6	TRBJ1-1	NA	NA	TGTGCCAGCAGGCCGGCAGGGCGTGGGGTGAACACTGAAGCTTTCTTT	CASRPAGRGVNTEAFF
TRBV7-8	TRBJ1-3	NA	TRBD1	TGTGCCAGCAGCCCTACGACAGGGGCTGGAAACACCATATATTTT	CASSPTTGAGNTIYF
TRBV5-1	TRBJ1-5	NA	NA	TGCGCCAGCAGCTCTGGGGCCAATCAGCCCCAGCATTTT	CASSSGANQPQHF
TRBV4-2	TRBJ1-2	NA	NA	TGTGCCAGCAGCCAAGATACCGTGGGCCGGGGAGCGGCTTATGGCTACACCTTC	CASSQDTVGRGAAYGYTF
TRBV5-1	TRBJ2-5	NA	NA	TGCGCCAGCAGCCCTCGGGCGGCGGGCCAAGAGACCCAGTACTTC	CASSPRAAGQETQYF
TRBV4-3	TRBJ2-7	NA	NA	TGCGCCAGCAGCCAAGAATACCAGGGTCTTACGTTACACTTC	CASSQEYQGLTLHF
TRBV7-3	TRBJ2-2	few	TRBD2	TGTGCCAGCAGCTCTCGACTAGCGGCGAACACCGGGGAGCTGTTTTTT	CASSSRLAANTGELFF
TRBV4-3	TRBJ2-7	NA	TRBD2	TGCGCCAGCAGCCAAGGTCTCGCTAGCGGGTCTTACGAGCAGTACTTC	CASSQGLASGSYEQYF
TRBV6-2/TRBV6-3	TRBJ2-7	NA	NA	TGTGCCAGCAGTTACGTACAGGGTGCCGAGCAGTACTTC	CASSYVQGAEQYF
TRBV6-5	TRBJ1-5	NA	NA	TGTGCCAGCAGTTCCCTTACAGGGTATCAGCCCCAGCATTTT	CASSSLTGYQPQHF
TRBV29-1	TRBJ1-2	NA	NA	TGCAGCGTCAGCGATGGCTACACCTTC	CSVSDGYTF
TRBV27	TRBJ2-1	NA	TRBD2	TGTGCCAGCTCTATAGCGAGCGGGGGGGCCGATGAGCAGTTCTTC	CASSIASGGADEQFF
TRBV4-1	TRBJ1-2	NA	NA	TGCGCCAGCAGCCGTCCGGGACATTTCTATGGCTACACCTTC	CASSRPGHFYGYTF
TRBV15	TRBJ1-1	NA	TRBD1	TGTGCCACCAGCAGAGTGACAAGAATAGGGACAGTTAACACTGAAGCTTTCTTT	CATSRVTRIGTVNTEAFF
TRBV6-5	TRBJ1-1	NA	TRBD1	TGTGCCAGCAGCACTACTGAACCGGGACAGGCGGCTTTCTTT	CASSTTEPGQAAFF
TRBV5-4	TRBJ2-1	NA	NA	TGTGCCAGCAGCTTATTAGCAGGGAACAATGAGCAGTTCTTC	CASSLLAGNNEQFF
TRBV19	TRBJ2-7	NA	TRBD1	TGTGCCAGTAGTCGACCCACCGGGACAGGGAACGAGCAGTACTTC	CASSRPTGTGNEQYF
TRBV24-1	TRBJ2-7	once	NA	TGTGCCACCAGTGGTGGGGCCCCCTACGAGCAGTACTTC	CATSGGAPYEQYF
TRBV7-8	TRBJ1-4	NA	NA	TGTGCCAGCAGGCGCCGCGGGACGTCTATCGGAAAACTGTTTTTT	CASRRRGTSIGKLFF
TRBV6-2/TRBV6-3	TRBJ2-7	NA	NA	TGTGCCAGCAGTTACGGCAGGGGGCGGCTAGCGGGACTGGAGGAGCAGTACTTC	CASSYGRGRLAGLEEQYF
TRBV7-2	TRBJ2-2	once	NA	TGTGCCAGCAGCTCCTCCTTGAACACCGGGGAGCTGTTTTTT	CASSSSLNTGELFF
TRBV19	TRBJ2-2	NA	NA	TGTGCCAGTAGTCGGGGGAACACCGGGGAGCTGTTTTTT	CASSRGNTGELFF
TRBV5-1	TRBJ2-2	NA	NA	TGCGCCAGCAGCCGGCCCCAACCCGGAGGGCTGTTTTTT	CASSRPQPGGLFF
TRBV27	TRBJ2-7	NA	TRBD1	TGTGCCAGCAGTGCGACCGGGACAGGCAATTACGAGCAGTACTTC	CASSATGTGNYEQYF
TRBV4-2	TRBJ2-4	NA	NA	TGTGCCAGCAGCCAAGAGTTGCGGAGCATTCAGTACTTC	CASSQELRSIQYF
TRBV3-1/TRBV3-2	TRBJ2-7	NA	TRBD2	TGTGCCAGCAGCCTGGCGGGGGGCTACGAGCAGTACTTC	CASSLAGGYEQYF
TRBV7-2	TRBJ1-1	once	NA	TGTGCCAGCAGCTTAGGAGGGCAGAGAACTGAAGCTTTCTTT	CASSLGGQRTEAFF
TRBV28	TRBJ1-5	NA	NA	TGTGCCAGCAGATCGAGCAATCAGCCCCAGCATTTT	CASRSSNQPQHF
TRBV7-9	TRBJ1-4	NA	NA	TGTGCCAGCAGCCTACAGGGAGGGTATGAAAAACTGTTTTTT	CASSLQGGYEKLFF
TRBV28	TRBJ1-4	NA	NA	TGTGCCAGCAGTCCTTCAACTAATGAAAAACTGTTTTTT	CASSPSTNEKLFF
TRBV28	TRBJ1-2	NA	NA	TGTGCCAGCAGAGCCCCCGGCAGGGCCTATGGCTACACCTTC	CASRAPGRAYGYTF
TRBV19	TRBJ2-7	once	TRBD2	TGTGCCAGTAGTTTTCCCCTAGCGGGAGAACCGGTGGGGCAGTACTTC	CASSFPLAGEPVGQYF
TRBV2	TRBJ1-5	NA	TRBD1	TGTGCCAGCAGTGAGGACAGGCAAGATCAGCCCCAGCATTTT	CASSEDRQDQPQHF
TRBV6-2/TRBV6-3	TRBJ2-2	NA	TRBD1	TGTGCCAGCAGTTACCAGCTTGGTACTGTAGGGGGCTCTAACACCGGGGAGCTGTTTTTT	CASSYQLGTVGGSNTGELFF
TRBV12-3/TRBV12-4	TRBJ1-2	NA	TRBD1	TGTGCCAGCAACCGACAGGGTGGCTATGGCTACACCTTC	CASNRQGGYGYTF